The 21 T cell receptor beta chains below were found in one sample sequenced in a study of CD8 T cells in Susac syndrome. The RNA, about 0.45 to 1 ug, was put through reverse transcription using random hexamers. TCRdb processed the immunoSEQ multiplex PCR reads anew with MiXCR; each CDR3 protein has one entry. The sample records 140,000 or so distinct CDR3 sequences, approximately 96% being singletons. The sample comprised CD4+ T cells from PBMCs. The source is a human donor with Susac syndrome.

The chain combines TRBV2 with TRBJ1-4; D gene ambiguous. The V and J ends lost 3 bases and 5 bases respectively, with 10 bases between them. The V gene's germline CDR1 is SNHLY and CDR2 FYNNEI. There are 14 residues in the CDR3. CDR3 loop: CASSDNTSNEKLFF. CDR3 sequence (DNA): TGTGCCAGCAGTGATAACACTAGCAATGAAAAACTGTTTTTT. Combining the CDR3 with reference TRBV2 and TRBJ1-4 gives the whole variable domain EPEVTQTPSHQVTQMGQEVILRCVPISNHLYFYWYRQILGQKVEFLVSFYNNEISEKSEIFDDQFSVERPDGSNFTLKIRSTKLEDSAMYFCASSDNTSNEKLFFGSGTQLSVL.

CDR3 nucleotide sequence: TGTGCCAGCACCCGGACAGGGAAGGATGGCTACACCTTC. Translating it yields CASTRTGKDGYTF. The gene calls are TRBV12-3 or TRBV12-4 and TRBJ1-2; 8 bases map to TRBD1. The CDR3 extends over 13 amino acids. The V and J ends lost 7 bases and 6 bases, in that order; junction bases with no gene match: 7.

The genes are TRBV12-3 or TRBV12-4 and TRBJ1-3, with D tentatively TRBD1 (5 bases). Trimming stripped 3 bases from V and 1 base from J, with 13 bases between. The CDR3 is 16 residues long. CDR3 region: CASSLGQAGSGNTIYF. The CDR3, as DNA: TGTGCCAGCAGTTTGGGGCAGGCGGGTTCTGGAAACACCATATATTTT.

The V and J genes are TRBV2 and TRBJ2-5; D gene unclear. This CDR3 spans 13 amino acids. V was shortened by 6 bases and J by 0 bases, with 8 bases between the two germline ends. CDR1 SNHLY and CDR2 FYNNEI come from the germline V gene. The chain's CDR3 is CASRELNQETQYF. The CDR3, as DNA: TGTGCCAGCAGGGAGCTGAACCAAGAGACCCAGTACTTC.

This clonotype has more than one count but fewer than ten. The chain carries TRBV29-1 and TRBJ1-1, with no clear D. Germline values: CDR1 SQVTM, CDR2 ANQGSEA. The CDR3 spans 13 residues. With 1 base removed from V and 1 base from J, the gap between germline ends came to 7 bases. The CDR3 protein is CSVEGQTNTEAFF. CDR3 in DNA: TGCAGCGTTGAAGGGCAGACGAACACTGAAGCTTTCTTT.

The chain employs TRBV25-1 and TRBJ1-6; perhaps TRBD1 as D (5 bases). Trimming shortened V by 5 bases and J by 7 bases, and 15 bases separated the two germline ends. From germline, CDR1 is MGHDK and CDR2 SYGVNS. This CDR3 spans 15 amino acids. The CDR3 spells CASSTGWKSNSPLHF. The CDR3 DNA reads TGTGCCAGCAGTACAGGTTGGAAATCCAATTCACCCCTCCACTTT.

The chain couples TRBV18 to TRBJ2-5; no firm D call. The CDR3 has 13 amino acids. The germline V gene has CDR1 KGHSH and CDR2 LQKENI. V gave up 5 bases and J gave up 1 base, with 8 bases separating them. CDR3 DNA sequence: TGTGCCAGCTCAGTTACAGTCCAAGAGACCCAGTACTTC. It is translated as CASSVTVQETQYF.

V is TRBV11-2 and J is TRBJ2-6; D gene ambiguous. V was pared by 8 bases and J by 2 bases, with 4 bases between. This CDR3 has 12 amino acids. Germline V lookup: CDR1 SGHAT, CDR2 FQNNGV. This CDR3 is CASGAGANVLTF. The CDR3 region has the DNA TGTGCCAGCGGGGCTGGGGCCAACGTCCTGACTTTC.

The CDR3 DNA sequence: TGCAGTGCTAGTATGCAGGGTTGGAACATTCAGTACTTC. Amino acids: CSASMQGWNIQYF. The genes are TRBV20-1 and TRBJ2-4; tentative D call: TRBD1 (5 bases). Germline lookup yields CDR1 DFQATT and CDR2 SNEGSKA (reference sequence). The CDR3 covers 13 residues. Trimming stripped 3 bases from V and 7 bases from J, with 13 bases between.

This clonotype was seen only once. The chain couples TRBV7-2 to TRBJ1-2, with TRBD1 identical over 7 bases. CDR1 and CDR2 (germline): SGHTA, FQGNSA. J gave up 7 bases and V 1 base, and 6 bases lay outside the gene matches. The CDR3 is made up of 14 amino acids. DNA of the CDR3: TGTGCCAGCAGCTTAGGACCGACAGGGACTGGCTACACCTTC. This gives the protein CASSLGPTGTGYTF.

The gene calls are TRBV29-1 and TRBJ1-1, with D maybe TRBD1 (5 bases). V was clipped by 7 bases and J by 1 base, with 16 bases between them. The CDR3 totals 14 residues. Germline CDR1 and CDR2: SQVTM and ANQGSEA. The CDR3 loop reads CSAAPGLQNTEAFF. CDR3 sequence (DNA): TGCAGCGCCGCTCCGGGACTCCAGAACACTGAAGCTTTCTTT. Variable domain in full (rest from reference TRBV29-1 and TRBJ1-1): SAVISQKPSRDICQRGTSLTIQCQVDSQVTMMFWYRQQPGQSLTLIATANQGSEATYESGFVIDKFPISRPNLTFSTLTVSNMSPEDSSIYLCSAAPGLQNTEAFFGQGTRLTVV.

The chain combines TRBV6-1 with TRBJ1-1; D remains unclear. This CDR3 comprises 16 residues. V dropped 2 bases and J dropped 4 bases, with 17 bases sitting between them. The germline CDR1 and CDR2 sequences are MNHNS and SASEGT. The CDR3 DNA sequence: TGTGCCAGCAGTGAATCACGGGGTAGGAGAGGCACTGAAGCTTTCTTT. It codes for CASSESRGRRGTEAFF.

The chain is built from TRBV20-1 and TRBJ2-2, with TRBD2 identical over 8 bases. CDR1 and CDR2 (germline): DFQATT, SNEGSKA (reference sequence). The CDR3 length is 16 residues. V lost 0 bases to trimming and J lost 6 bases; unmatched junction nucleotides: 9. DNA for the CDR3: TGCAGTGCTAGAGAAGGCAGCGGGAGAATGGCCGGGGAGCTGTTTTTT. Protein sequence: CSAREGSGRMAGELFF.

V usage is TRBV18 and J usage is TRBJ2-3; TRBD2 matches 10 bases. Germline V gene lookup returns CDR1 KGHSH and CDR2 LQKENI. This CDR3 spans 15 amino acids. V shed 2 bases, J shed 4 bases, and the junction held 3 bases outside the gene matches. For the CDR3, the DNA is TGTGCCAGCTCACCAGGACTAGCGGATCCAGATACGCAGTATTTT. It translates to CASSPGLADPDTQYF.

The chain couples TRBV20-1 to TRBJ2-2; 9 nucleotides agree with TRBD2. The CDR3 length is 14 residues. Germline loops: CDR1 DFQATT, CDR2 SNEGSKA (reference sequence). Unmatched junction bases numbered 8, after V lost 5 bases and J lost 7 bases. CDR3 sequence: CSAPRREGIGELFF. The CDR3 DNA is TGCAGTGCTCCTAGGCGGGAGGGTATCGGGGAGCTGTTTTTT.

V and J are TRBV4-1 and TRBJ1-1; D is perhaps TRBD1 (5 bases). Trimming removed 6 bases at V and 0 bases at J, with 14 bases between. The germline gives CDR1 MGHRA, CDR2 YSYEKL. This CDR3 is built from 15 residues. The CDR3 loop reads CASSPGLSMNTEAFF. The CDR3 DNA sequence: TGCGCCAGCAGTCCGGGACTGTCGATGAACACTGAAGCTTTCTTT.

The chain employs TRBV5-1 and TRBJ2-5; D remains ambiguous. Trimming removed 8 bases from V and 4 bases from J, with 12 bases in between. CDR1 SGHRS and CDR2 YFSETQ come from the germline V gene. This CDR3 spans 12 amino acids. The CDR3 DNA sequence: TGCGCCAGTCAAAGGAACGGAGAGACCCAGTACTTC. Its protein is CASQRNGETQYF. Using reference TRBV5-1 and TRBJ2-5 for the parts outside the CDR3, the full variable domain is KAGVTQTPRYLIKTRGQQVTLSCSPISGHRSVSWYQQTPGQGLQFLFEYFSETQRNKGNFPGRFSGRQFSNSRSEMNVSTLELGDSALYLCASQRNGETQYFGPGTRLLVL.

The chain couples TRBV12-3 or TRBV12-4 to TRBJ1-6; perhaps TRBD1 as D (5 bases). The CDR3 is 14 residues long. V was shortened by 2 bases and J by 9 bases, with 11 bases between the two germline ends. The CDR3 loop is CASSLRGNGSPLHF. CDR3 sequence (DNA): TGTGCCAGCAGTTTAAGGGGTAACGGTTCACCCCTCCACTTT.

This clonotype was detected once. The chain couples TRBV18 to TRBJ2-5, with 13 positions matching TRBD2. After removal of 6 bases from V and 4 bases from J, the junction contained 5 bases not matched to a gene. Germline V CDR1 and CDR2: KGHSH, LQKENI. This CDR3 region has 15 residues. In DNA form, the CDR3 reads TGTGCCAGCTCGGCGGGACTAGCGGGATCAGAGACCCAGTACTTC. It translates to CASSAGLAGSETQYF.

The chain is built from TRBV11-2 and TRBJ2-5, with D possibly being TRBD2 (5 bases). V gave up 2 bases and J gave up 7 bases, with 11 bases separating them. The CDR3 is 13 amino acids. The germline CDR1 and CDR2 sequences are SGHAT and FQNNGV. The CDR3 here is CASSLQLEGTQYF. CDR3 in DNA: TGTGCCAGCAGCTTACAGCTAGAGGGGACCCAGTACTTC.

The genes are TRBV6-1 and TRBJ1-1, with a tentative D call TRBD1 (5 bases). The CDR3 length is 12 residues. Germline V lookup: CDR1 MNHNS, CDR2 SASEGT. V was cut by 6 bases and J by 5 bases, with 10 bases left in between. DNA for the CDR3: TGTGCCAGCAGCGTTCAGGGAACTGAAGCTTTCTTT. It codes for CASSVQGTEAFF.